The TCR beta chain under discussion was sequenced for a study of identifying expanded T cells in peripheral blood (dated by TCRdb to about 2019). Regarding the research as a whole: Separate aliquots of the same genomic DNA pool were sequenced to produce technical replicates, and four replicates were compared in pairs. Beyond this particular receptor, the publication reports: Across all healthy-donor time intervals, the beta-binomial model significantly lowered both the number of clones called differentially abundant and the false-positive rate. In all healthy donors, the variance in clone template counts between samples taken 2 to 3 weeks apart rose significantly as total template count increased. Roughly 1.2 differentially abundant clones were flagged by the binomial model between technical replicates, whereas about 15 and 19 were flagged over roughly two weeks and four weeks, respectively. The authors expected that biological variance in healthy repertoires might rise further over much longer intervals, such as months to years.

During the collection period, no infections or other immune events were recorded for the healthy donors. Blood repertoires from healthy donors were used as a training cohort for calibrating time-dependent variance in a beta-binomial model of differential abundance of T-cell clones. There were some ten healthy donors in the training cohort, of whom 3 were female and 7 were male. On average the donors were around 45 years old, and their ages spanned roughly 29 to 70 years. Obtained from a commercial supplier, whole blood was collected from each healthy donor at three time points set around two weeks apart. Genomic DNA was extracted from unsorted whole blood for immunosequencing. A word on this clone: The antigen it recognizes is unknown. One base away there is no much larger clone; base qualities are not given.

TCRbeta CDR3 regions were profiled with the immunoSEQ Assay using bias-controlled multiplex PCR amplification of genomic DNA. The paper's processing steps were these. The absolute abundance of each unique TCRbeta CDR3 region was quantified after sequences were collapsed and filtered. Two models were used to test differential abundance: a binomial model (Fisher-equivalent) and a beta-binomial model that adds time-dependent variance fitted from healthy donors. Any clone with fewer than 5 combined templates was excluded, and a clone was called differentially abundant if its Benjamini-Hochberg FDR was below 0.01. Beta-binomial variance was modeled as a function of total template count across the two samples using the form v = (b*log(k)+a)^2. Here the immuneACCESS table is served through TCRdb, limited to in-frame sequences with V and J called. Missing clones are a known gap in these copies; in checked studies unresolved V genes cover under half, and the rest lacks a known reason. That table supplies the V and J calls and clone size; D and trimming were determined from the DNA. This sample holds 84,000 or so clones; roughly 90% were observed only once. About 3% of the sample comes from the top ten.

The CDR3 contains 15 residues, cysteine and phenylalanine counted. Solely the CDR3 DNA is kept, with 45 bases framed from the first base. The germline V gene provides CDR1 SGDLS and CDR2 YYNGEE. V sheds 4 bases and J sheds 4 bases, leaving 15 bases between their ends. The rearrangement joined TRBV9 to TRBJ2-1; no D gene can be assigned with confidence. The receptor's source is a person between 18 and 75 years old in good health. The sequencing input was blood. The DNA sequence follows: TGTGCCAGCAGCCCGAGATTTGTCGGGTACAATGAGCAGTTCTTC. This yields the protein CASSPRFVGYNEQFF.